This is a list of T cell receptor beta chains from one sample in a study of blood T cell repertoires in COVID-19. Here immunoSEQ multiplex PCR was the method, and the copy in TCRdb shows in-frame clones only, minus some. The data show more than 95,000 clones, with around 80% seen just once and more than 35% held by the top ten. Sample: peripheral blood. These receptors were collected from a man aged 35 to 55 with active or convalescent COVID-19. CDR3s include the opening cysteine and the closing phenylalanine or tryptophan. The order of the fields is J gene, D gene, V gene, clone size, CDR3 protein. D genes are given only for firm matches. Only some rows state a clone size, as once, few, many or a class for expanded clones.

TRBJ2-1 TRBD2 TRBV3-1/TRBV3-2 NA CASSQDLLAGASNEQFF
TRBJ2-3 NA TRBV6-5 few CASSLGGTTDTQYF
TRBJ1-5 TRBD1 TRBV7-3 few CASSLTWDIQGEQPQHF
TRBJ2-1 NA TRBV9 NA CASSPSGGGEEQFF
TRBJ2-2 NA TRBV12-3/TRBV12-4 NA CASKKLAPGELFF
TRBJ1-3 TRBD1 TRBV12-5 NA CASGFTTGQRNTIYF
TRBJ2-7 TRBD2 TRBV5-1 NA CASSLRFEGGEQYF
TRBJ1-4 NA TRBV28 NA CASSSGNEKLFF
TRBJ2-7 NA TRBV24-1 NA CATRGYYEQYF
TRBJ1-2 NA TRBV5-6 NA CASSLAGVAVRF